The rows below give T cell receptor beta chains drawn from one sample of a study of OX40 agonist ivuxolimab in advanced cancers. Method: immunoSEQ multiplex PCR; TCRdb's copy keeps in-frame clones and lacks some. Of tens of thousands of clones listed, roughly 92% are singletons. The sample was CD4+ or CD8+ T cells sorted from blood, taken in a trial of the OX40 agonist ivuxolimab. These receptors were collected from an adult with an advanced solid tumor such as melanoma, head and neck, liver or kidney cancer. Each CDR3 is given with its conserved first and last residue. The D gene is left open where the match is weak. Rows may omit the clone size; those that give it use once, few, many or a size class.

CDR3: CASFRSGGSDTQYF
DNA: TGCGCCAGCTTCAGAAGCGGGGGATCAGATACGCAGTATTTT
size: many
V: TRBV5-1
D: TRBD2
J: TRBJ2-3

CDR3: CASSDRAGDLLDNEQFF
DNA: TGCGCCAGCAGTGACCGAGCGGGGGACCTCCTAGACAATGAGCAGTTCTTC
size: NA
V: TRBV10-1
D: TRBD2
J: TRBJ2-1

CDR3: CASTLQVVNEQFF
DNA: TGTGCCAGCACTTTACAGGTGGTCAATGAGCAGTTCTTC
size: NA
V: TRBV2
D: NA
J: TRBJ2-1

CDR3: CASSIVVSSGANVLTF
DNA: TGTGCCAGTAGTATAGTAGTGAGCTCTGGGGCCAACGTCCTGACTTTC
size: NA
V: TRBV19
D: NA
J: TRBJ2-6

CDR3: CASSISDTQYF
DNA: TGTGCCAGTAGTATATCAGATACGCAGTATTTT
size: NA
V: TRBV19
D: NA
J: TRBJ2-3

CDR3: CASNPPTSGYNEQFF
DNA: TGTGCCAGCAACCCGCCGACTAGCGGCTACAATGAGCAGTTCTTC
size: NA
V: TRBV28
D: TRBD2
J: TRBJ2-1

CDR3: CASSVSPGGTQYF
DNA: TGTGCCAGCAGTGTCAGCCCGGGGGGGACCCAGTACTTC
size: NA
V: TRBV6-5
D: TRBD2
J: TRBJ2-5

CDR3: CASSAGLAGVDEQFF
DNA: TGTGCCAGCTCAGCGGGACTAGCGGGAGTTGATGAGCAGTTCTTC
size: NA
V: TRBV18
D: TRBD2
J: TRBJ2-1

CDR3: CASSFPGAKNIQYF
DNA: TGTGCCAGCAGCTTTCCGGGCGCCAAAAACATTCAGTACTTC
size: once
V: TRBV7-2
D: NA
J: TRBJ2-4

CDR3: CASSYQGGSSASPLHF
DNA: TGTGCCAGCAGTTACCAGGGGGGGTCTTCGGCTTCACCCCTCCACTTT
size: NA
V: TRBV6-5
D: TRBD1
J: TRBJ1-6

CDR3: CASSATGTNTGELFF
DNA: TGTGCCAGCAGCGCTACAGGGACGAACACCGGGGAGCTGTTTTTT
size: NA
V: TRBV9
D: NA
J: TRBJ2-2

CDR3: CASSLGGTAYEQYF
DNA: TGTGCCAGCAGCTTAGGTGGGACCGCCTACGAGCAGTACTTC
size: NA
V: TRBV11-3
D: NA
J: TRBJ2-7

CDR3: CASSQSRLAGGPGDEQFF
DNA: TGCGCCAGCAGTCAATCTAGATTAGCGGGGGGGCCTGGGGATGAGCAGTTCTTC
size: NA
V: TRBV23-1
D: TRBD2
J: TRBJ2-1

CDR3: CASSPGTGGRRTGKLFF
DNA: TGTGCCAGCAGTCCCGGGACAGGGGGCCGCCGTACGGGAAAACTGTTTTTT
size: once
V: TRBV27
D: TRBD1
J: TRBJ1-4

CDR3: CASSLGDTSNYGYTF
DNA: TGTGCCAGCAGCTTAGGAGACACGTCTAACTATGGCTACACCTTC
size: NA
V: TRBV11-1
D: NA
J: TRBJ1-2

CDR3: CASSLYTDTQYF
DNA: TGCGCCAGCAGCCTATACACAGATACGCAGTATTTT
size: NA
V: TRBV5-1
D: NA
J: TRBJ2-3

CDR3: CASSRLGLGFNEQFF
DNA: TGTGCCAGCAGCCGACTCGGATTGGGATTTAATGAGCAGTTCTTC
size: NA
V: TRBV7-3
D: NA
J: TRBJ2-1

CDR3: CASSLNPAGGNIQYF
DNA: TGCGCCAGCAGCTTGAACCCAGCGGGGGGAAACATTCAGTACTTC
size: NA
V: TRBV5-1
D: TRBD2
J: TRBJ2-4

CDR3: CAIGRGNTEAFF
DNA: TGTGCCATAGGCAGGGGAAACACTGAAGCTTTCTTT
size: NA
V: TRBV10-3
D: NA
J: TRBJ1-1

CDR3: CASSLTSGGTDTQYF
DNA: TGTGCCAGCAGCTTGACTAGCGGGGGGACAGATACGCAGTATTTT
size: NA
V: TRBV5-6
D: TRBD2
J: TRBJ2-3

CDR3: CASSLDRTSPNEQFF
DNA: TGTGCCAGCAGCTTAGACCGGACTAGTCCCAATGAGCAGTTCTTC
size: NA
V: TRBV11-3
D: TRBD2
J: TRBJ2-1

CDR3: CASRRTSGMGSYEQYF
DNA: TGTGCCAGCAGAAGGACGAGCGGGATGGGCTCCTACGAGCAGTACTTC
size: NA
V: TRBV2
D: TRBD2
J: TRBJ2-7

CDR3: CASSIVGVGNSNQPQHF
DNA: TGTGCCAGTAGTATAGTAGGGGTTGGGAATAGCAATCAGCCCCAGCATTTT
size: NA
V: TRBV19
D: NA
J: TRBJ1-5

CDR3: CASSLAPSGEQYF
DNA: TGTGCCAGCAGCTTGGCCCCTTCAGGTGAGCAGTACTTC
size: NA
V: TRBV7-2
D: NA
J: TRBJ2-7

CDR3: CASSLPEGGNIQYF
DNA: TGTGCCAGCAGCCTGCCCGAGGGTGGGAACATTCAGTACTTC
size: once
V: TRBV5-4
D: NA
J: TRBJ2-4

CDR3: CSVRGTYNEQFF
DNA: TGCAGCGTTCGGGGCACGTACAATGAGCAGTTCTTC
size: NA
V: TRBV29-1
D: NA
J: TRBJ2-1

CDR3: CASSRTGGAETQYF
DNA: TGTGCCAGCTCACGGACAGGGGGCGCGGAGACCCAGTACTTC
size: NA
V: TRBV18
D: TRBD1
J: TRBJ2-5

CDR3: CASSPTIGRRTEAFF
DNA: TGTGCCAGCTCACCCACGATAGGTCGTAGGACTGAAGCTTTCTTT
size: NA
V: TRBV18
D: NA
J: TRBJ1-1

CDR3: CASSDSSQSTDTQYF
DNA: TGTGCCAGCAGTGACTCGTCACAAAGCACAGATACGCAGTATTTT
size: NA
V: TRBV6-4
D: NA
J: TRBJ2-3

CDR3: CASSPAGSGNQPQHF
DNA: TGTGCCAGCAGCCCAGCGGGGTCGGGAAATCAGCCCCAGCATTTT
size: NA
V: TRBV7-9
D: NA
J: TRBJ1-5

CDR3: CASCALTGLNTEAFF
DNA: TGTGCCAGCTGCGCACTTACAGGACTGAACACTGAAGCTTTCTTT
size: NA
V: TRBV7-9
D: NA
J: TRBJ1-1

CDR3: CAISATISYNEQFF
DNA: TGTGCCATCAGTGCTACTATCTCCTACAATGAGCAGTTCTTC
size: NA
V: TRBV10-3
D: NA
J: TRBJ2-1

CDR3: CASSEYRSGAGSYNEQFF
DNA: TGTGCCAGCAGTGAATATAGATCGGGGGCAGGCTCCTACAATGAGCAGTTCTTC
size: NA
V: TRBV25-1
D: NA
J: TRBJ2-1

CDR3: CASSLDLAGEGEQFF
DNA: TGTGCCAGCAGTTTAGACCTAGCGGGAGAGGGTGAGCAGTTCTTC
size: NA
V: TRBV28
D: TRBD2
J: TRBJ2-1

CDR3: CASSFQGFSTDTQYF
DNA: TGTGCCAGCAGCTTCCAGGGGTTTAGCACAGATACGCAGTATTTT
size: once
V: TRBV7-3
D: NA
J: TRBJ2-3

CDR3: CSGLDRGTREAFF
DNA: TGCAGCGGTCTGGACAGGGGAACGAGGGAAGCTTTCTTT
size: NA
V: TRBV29-1
D: TRBD1
J: TRBJ1-1

CDR3: CASSFDRGLGYTF
DNA: TGTGCCAGCAGCTTCGACAGGGGGTTAGGCTACACCTTC
size: NA
V: TRBV11-2
D: TRBD1
J: TRBJ1-2

CDR3: CASSPTTGGAGELFF
DNA: TGTGCCAGCAGCCCAACGACAGGGGGGGCCGGGGAGCTGTTTTTT
size: NA
V: TRBV11-2
D: TRBD1
J: TRBJ2-2

CDR3: CASSEGLGSSSYEQYF
DNA: TGTGCCAGCAGTGAAGGCCTTGGCTCCAGCTCCTACGAGCAGTACTTC
size: NA
V: TRBV2
D: NA
J: TRBJ2-7

CDR3: CASSRGYTEAFF
DNA: TGTGCCAGCAGCAGGGGTTACACTGAAGCTTTCTTT
size: NA
V: TRBV6-6
D: NA
J: TRBJ1-1

CDR3: CASRASGLADYEQYF
DNA: TGTGCCAGCAGAGCCTCGGGACTAGCGGATTACGAGCAGTACTTC
size: NA
V: TRBV6-5
D: TRBD2
J: TRBJ2-7

CDR3: CASSRDRDGRGIQYF
DNA: TGTGCCAGCAGCAGGGACAGGGATGGGCGCGGCATTCAGTACTTC
size: NA
V: TRBV9
D: TRBD1
J: TRBJ2-4

CDR3: CASSATGSLGPQHF
DNA: TGTGCCAGCAGTGCGACAGGGTCCTTAGGGCCCCAGCATTTT
size: NA
V: TRBV2
D: TRBD1
J: TRBJ1-5

CDR3: CAISEQGRGRTDTQYF
DNA: TGTGCCATCAGTGAGCAGGGGAGGGGCCGCACAGATACGCAGTATTTT
size: NA
V: TRBV10-3
D: NA
J: TRBJ2-3

CDR3: CASSDTAGTETQYF
DNA: TGTGCCAGCAGCGACACGGCCGGGACAGAGACCCAGTACTTC
size: NA
V: TRBV7-9
D: NA
J: TRBJ2-5